This T cell receptor (beta chain) was identified during a study of TIL therapy for anti-PD-1-resistant metastatic lung cancer. Overall study: Four tumors were EGFR-mutant and two were ALK-rearranged.

This clone occurred a few times. The libraries were made with immunoSEQ v3. Libraries were sequenced to roughly 2 million read pairs (survey) or about 4.5-6 million (deep). The method was immunoSEQ multiplex PCR; TCRdb's version includes in-frame clones alone and lacks a portion of them. The sample contains 10,000 to 15,000 clones, 58% of which appear only once. Time point given: pre-treatment sample, taken before nivolumab and TIL therapy. Tumor tissue came from excised metastases, mostly pleural nodules or supraclavicular lymph nodes. Progressing patients received lymphodepletion, expanded TIL infusion and IL-2. J was trimmed by 4 bases and V by 5 bases; bases with no gene match: 9. Germline CDR1 WNHNN, CDR2 SYGVQD (reference sequence). The CDR3 sequence is 16 residues long.

This TCR was recovered from a person between 25 and 80 years old with non-small cell lung cancer. V and J are TRBV10-1 and TRBJ2-3, with 10 bases that match TRBD2. The sequenced sample was tumor tissue, obtained at baseline. The CDR3 DNA sequence: TGCGCCAGCAGTCCCCTCCTAGCGGGGGAGCCAGATACGCAGTATTTT. It is translated as CASSPLLAGEPDTQYF.